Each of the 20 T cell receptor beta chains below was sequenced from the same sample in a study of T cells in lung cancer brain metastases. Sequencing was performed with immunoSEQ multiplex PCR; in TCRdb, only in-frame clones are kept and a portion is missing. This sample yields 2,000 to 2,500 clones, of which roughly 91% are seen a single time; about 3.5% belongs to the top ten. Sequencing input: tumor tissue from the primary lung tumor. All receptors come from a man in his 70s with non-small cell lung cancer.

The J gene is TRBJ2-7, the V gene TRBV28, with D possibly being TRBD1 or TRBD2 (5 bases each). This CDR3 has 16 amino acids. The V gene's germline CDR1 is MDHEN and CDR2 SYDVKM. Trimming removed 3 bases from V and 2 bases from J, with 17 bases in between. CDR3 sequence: CASSLGRQYFTYEQYF. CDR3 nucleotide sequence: TGTGCCAGCAGTTTGGGGAGACAGTACTTTACCTACGAGCAGTACTTC.

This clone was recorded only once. The CDR3: CASSQLLREVMGEQFF. The CDR3 nucleotides are TGCGCCAGCAGCCAGCTCCTCAGGGAGGTAATGGGTGAGCAGTTCTTC. The V call is TRBV4-3, the J call TRBJ2-1; tentatively, D is TRBD2 (6 bases). Germline CDR1 LGHNA, CDR2 YSLEER. V lost 3 bases, J lost 9 bases, and 21 bases lay in between. The CDR3 is 16 residues long.

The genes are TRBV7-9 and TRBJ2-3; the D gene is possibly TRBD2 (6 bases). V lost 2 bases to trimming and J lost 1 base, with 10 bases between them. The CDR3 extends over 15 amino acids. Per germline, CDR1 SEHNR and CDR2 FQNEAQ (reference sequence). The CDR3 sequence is CASSLSTGGTDTQYF. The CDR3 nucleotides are TGTGCCAGCAGCTTATCGACGGGAGGCACAGATACGCAGTATTTT.

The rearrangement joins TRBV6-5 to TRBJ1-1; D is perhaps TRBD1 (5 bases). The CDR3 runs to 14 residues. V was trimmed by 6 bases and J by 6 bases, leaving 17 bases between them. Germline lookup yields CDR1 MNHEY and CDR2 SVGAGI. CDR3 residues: CASSRGRRYAEAFF. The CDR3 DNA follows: TGTGCCAGCAGCCGGGGGAGGCGCTACGCTGAAGCTTTCTTT.

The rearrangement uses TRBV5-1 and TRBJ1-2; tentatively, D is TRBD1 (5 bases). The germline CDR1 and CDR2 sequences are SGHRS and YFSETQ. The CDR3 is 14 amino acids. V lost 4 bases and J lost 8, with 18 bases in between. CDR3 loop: CASSPDTAGLGYTF. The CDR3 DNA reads TGCGCCAGCAGCCCCGACACGGCAGGGTTAGGCTACACCTTC.

CDR3 loop: CASSPWGQGAWGYTF. The CDR3 DNA reads as TGTGCCAGCAGTCCCTGGGGACAGGGGGCGTGGGGCTACACCTTC. The V gene is TRBV6-5, the J gene TRBJ1-2, with 12 bases fitting TRBD1. CDR1 MNHEY and CDR2 SVGAGI come from the germline V gene. This CDR3 spans 15 amino acids. The trim removed 5 bases at V and 8 bases at J, leaving 9 bases unmatched.

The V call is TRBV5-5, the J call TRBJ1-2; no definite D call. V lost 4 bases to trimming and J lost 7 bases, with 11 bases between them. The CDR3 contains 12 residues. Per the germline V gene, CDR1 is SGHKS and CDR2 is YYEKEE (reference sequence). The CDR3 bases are TGTGCCAGCAGCCTGGATGGGGTTGGCTACACCTTC. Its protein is CASSLDGVGYTF.

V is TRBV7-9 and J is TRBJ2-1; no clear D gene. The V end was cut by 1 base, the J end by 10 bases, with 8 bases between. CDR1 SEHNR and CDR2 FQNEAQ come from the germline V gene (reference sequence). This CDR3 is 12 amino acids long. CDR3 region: CASSLGPWEQFF. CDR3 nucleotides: TGTGCCAGCAGCTTAGGCCCCTGGGAGCAGTTCTTC.

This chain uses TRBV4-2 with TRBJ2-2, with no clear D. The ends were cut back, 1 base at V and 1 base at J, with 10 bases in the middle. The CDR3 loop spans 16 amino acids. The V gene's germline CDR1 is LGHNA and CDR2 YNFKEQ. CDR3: CASSQATTVNTGELFF. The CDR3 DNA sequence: TGTGCCAGCAGCCAAGCAACGACTGTGAACACCGGGGAGCTGTTTTTT.

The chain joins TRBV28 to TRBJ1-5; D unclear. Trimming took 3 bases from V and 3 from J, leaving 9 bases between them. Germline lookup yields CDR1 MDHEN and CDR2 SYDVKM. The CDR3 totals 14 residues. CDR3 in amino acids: CASSLFGFNQPQHF. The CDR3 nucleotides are TGTGCCAGCAGTTTGTTTGGCTTCAATCAGCCCCAGCATTTT.

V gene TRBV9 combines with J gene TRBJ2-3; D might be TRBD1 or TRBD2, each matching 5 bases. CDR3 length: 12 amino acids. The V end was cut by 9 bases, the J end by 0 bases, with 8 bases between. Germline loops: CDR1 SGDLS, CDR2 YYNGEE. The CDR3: CATGPSTDTQYF. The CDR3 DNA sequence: TGTGCCACGGGGCCTAGCACAGATACGCAGTATTTT.

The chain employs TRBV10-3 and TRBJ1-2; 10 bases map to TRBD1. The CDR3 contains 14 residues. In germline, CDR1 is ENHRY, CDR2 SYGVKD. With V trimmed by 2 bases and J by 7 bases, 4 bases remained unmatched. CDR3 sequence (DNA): TGTGCCATCAGTGAGACGACAGGGGGCGGTGGCTACACCTTC. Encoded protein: CAISETTGGGGYTF.

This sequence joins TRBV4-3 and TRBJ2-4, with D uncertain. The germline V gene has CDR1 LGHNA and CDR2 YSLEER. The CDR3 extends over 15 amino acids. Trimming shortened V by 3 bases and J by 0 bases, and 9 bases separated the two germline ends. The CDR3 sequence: CASSQAALAKNIQYF. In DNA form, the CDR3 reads TGCGCCAGCAGCCAGGCAGCCCTAGCCAAAAACATTCAGTACTTC.

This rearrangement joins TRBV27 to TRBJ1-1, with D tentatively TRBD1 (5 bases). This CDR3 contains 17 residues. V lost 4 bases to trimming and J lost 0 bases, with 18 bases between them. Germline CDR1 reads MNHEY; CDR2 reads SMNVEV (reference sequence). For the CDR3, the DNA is TGTGCCAGCAGTTCGGGGCGGCCCTCAGGGATGAACACTGAAGCTTTCTTT. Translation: CASSSGRPSGMNTEAFF.

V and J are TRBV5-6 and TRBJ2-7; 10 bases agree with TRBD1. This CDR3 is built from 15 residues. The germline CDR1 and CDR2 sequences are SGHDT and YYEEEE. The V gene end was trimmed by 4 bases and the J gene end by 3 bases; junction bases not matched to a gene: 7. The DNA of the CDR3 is TGTGCCAGCAGCCCCCTCGGACAGGGGGGCTACGAGCAGTACTTC. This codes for CASSPLGQGGYEQYF.

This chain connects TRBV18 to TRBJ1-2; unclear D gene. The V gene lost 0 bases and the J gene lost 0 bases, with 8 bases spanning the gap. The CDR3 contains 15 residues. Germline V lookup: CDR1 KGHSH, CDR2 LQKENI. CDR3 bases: TGTGCCAGCTCACCACCCGGGAATCCTAACTATGGCTACACCTTC. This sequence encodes CASSPPGNPNYGYTF. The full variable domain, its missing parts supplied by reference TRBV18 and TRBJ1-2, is NAGVMQNPRHLVRRRGQEARLRCSPMKGHSHVYWYRQLPEEGLKFMVYLQKENIIDESGMPKERFSAEFPKEGPSILRIQQVVRGDSAAYFCASSPPGNPNYGYTFGSGTRLTVV.

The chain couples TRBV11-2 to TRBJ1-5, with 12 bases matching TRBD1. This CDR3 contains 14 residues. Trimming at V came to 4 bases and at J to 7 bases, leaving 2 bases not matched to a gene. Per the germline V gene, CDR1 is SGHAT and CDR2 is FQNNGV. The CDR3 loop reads CASSSGTGGQPQHF. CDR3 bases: TGTGCCAGCAGCTCCGGGACAGGGGGCCAGCCCCAGCATTTT.

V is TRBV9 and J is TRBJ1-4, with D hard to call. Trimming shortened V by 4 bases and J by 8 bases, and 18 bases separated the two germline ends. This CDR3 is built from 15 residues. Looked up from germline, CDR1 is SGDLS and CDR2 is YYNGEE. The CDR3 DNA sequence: TGTGCCAGCAGCACAGAGGGCTCGGTTGACGAAAAACTGTTTTTT. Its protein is CASSTEGSVDEKLFF.

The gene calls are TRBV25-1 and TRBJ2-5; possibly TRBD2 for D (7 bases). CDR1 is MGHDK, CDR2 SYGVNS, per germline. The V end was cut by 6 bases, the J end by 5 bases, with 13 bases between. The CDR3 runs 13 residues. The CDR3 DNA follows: TGTGCCAGCAGGGGGGGGCCCGGGGAGACCCAGTACTTC. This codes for CASRGGPGETQYF. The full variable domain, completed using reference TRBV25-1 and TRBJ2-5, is EADIYQTPRYLVIGTGKKITLECSQTMGHDKMYWYQQDPGMELHLIHYSYGVNSTEKGDLSSESTVSRIRTEHFPLTLESARPSHTSQYLCASRGGPGETQYFGPGTRLLVL.

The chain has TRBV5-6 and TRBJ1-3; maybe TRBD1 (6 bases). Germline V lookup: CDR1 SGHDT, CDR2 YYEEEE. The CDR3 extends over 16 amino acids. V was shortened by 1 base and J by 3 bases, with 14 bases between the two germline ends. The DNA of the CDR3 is TGTGCCAGCAGCTTGCGGGGGGCTGCTCGTGGAAACACCATATATTTT. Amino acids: CASSLRGAARGNTIYF. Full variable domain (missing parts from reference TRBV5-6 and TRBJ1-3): DAGVTQSPTHLIKTRGQQVTLRCSPKSGHDTVSWYQQALGQGPQFIFQYYEEEERQRGNFPDRFSGHQFPNYSSELNVNALLLGDSALYLCASSLRGAARGNTIYFGEGSWLTVV.